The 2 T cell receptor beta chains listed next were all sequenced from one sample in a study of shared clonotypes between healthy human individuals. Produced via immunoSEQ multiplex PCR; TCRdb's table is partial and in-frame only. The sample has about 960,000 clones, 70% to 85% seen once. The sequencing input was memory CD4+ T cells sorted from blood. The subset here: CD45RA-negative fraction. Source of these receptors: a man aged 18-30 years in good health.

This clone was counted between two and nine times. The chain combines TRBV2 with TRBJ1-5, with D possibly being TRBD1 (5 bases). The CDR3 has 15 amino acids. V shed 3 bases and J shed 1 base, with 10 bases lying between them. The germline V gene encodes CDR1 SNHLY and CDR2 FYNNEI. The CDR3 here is CASSERGLSNQPQHF. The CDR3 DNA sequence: TGTGCCAGCAGTGAGCGGGGACTGAGCAATCAGCCCCAGCATTTT. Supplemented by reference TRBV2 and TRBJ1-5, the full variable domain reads EPEVTQTPSHQVTQMGQEVILRCVPISNHLYFYWYRQILGQKVEFLVSFYNNEISEKSEIFDDQFSVERPDGSNFTLKIRSTKLEDSAMYFCASSERGLSNQPQHFGDGTRLSIL.

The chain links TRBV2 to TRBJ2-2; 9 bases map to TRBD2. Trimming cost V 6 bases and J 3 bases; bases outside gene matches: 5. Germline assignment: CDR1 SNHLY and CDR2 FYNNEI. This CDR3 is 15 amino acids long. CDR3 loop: CASRSGRSDTGELFF. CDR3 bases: TGTGCCAGCAGGAGCGGGAGGTCCGACACCGGGGAGCTGTTTTTT. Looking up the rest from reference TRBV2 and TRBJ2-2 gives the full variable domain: EPEVTQTPSHQVTQMGQEVILRCVPISNHLYFYWYRQILGQKVEFLVSFYNNEISEKSEIFDDQFSVERPDGSNFTLKIRSTKLEDSAMYFCASRSGRSDTGELFFGEGSRLTVL.